Described below is a single TCR beta chain sequence and its context. It was negative isolation that provided the CD8+ and CD4+ T cells, whereas TEMRA cells were enriched by FACS. The entry originates in a study of CD8 T cells in Susac syndrome. The CDR3 spans 16 residues. The germline CDR1 and CDR2 sequences are SNHLY and FYNNEI. V lost 1 base and J 1 base, leaving 13 bases between the germline ends. After extraction with the RNeasy kit, about 0.5 to 1 ug of the RNA was reverse transcribed using random hexamers. Across 54 Vbeta and 13 Jbeta, TCR beta CDR3 was amplified with immunoSEQ multiplex PCR. TCRdb re-called the immunoSEQ multiplex PCR reads through MiXCR, storing one row per CDR3 protein. The repertoire holds around 220,000 distinct CDR3 sequences, with 80% to 95% as singletons.

The sequence came from a human donor with multiple sclerosis. The sequenced sample was CD8+ T cells from PBMCs. The chain joins TRBV2 to TRBJ2-5; D unresolved. CDR3 amino acids: CASSEGQPYPQETQYF. The CDR3 nucleotides are TGTGCCAGCAGTGAAGGGCAACCCTACCCCCAAGAGACCCAGTACTTC.